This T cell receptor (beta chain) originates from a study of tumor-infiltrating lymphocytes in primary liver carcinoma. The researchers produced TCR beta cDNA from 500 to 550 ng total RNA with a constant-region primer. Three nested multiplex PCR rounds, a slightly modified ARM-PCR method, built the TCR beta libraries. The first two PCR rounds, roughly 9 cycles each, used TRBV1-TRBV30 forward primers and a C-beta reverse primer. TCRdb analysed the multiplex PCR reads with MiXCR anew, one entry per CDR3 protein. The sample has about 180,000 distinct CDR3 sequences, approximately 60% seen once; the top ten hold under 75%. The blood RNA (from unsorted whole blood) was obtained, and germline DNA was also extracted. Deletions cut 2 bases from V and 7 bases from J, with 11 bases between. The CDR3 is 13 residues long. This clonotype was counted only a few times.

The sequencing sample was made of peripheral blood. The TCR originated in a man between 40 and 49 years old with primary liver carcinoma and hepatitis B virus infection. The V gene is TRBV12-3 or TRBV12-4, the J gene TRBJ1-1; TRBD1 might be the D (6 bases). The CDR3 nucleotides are TGTGCCAGCAGTTTATTGGGGGGCGGTGAAGCTTTCTTT. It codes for CASSLLGGGEAFF.